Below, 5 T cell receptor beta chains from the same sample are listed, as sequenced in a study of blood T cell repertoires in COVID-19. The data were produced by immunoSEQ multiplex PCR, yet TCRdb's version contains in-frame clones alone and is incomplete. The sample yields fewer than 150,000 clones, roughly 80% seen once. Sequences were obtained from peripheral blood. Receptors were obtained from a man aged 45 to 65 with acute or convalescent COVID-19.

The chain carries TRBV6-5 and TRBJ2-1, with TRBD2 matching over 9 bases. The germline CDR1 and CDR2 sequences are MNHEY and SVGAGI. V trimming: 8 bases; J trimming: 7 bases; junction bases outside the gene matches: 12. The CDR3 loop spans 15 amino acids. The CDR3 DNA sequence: TGTGCCAGCGGGTATGGCGGGGGGGTCGGGAATGAGCAGTTCTTC. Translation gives CASGYGGGVGNEQFF.

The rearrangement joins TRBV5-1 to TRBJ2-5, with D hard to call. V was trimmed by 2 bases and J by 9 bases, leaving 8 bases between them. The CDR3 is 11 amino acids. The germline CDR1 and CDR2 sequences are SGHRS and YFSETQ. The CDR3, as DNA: TGCGCCAGCAGCTTCTCTTTCTCCCAGTACTTC. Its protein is CASSFSFSQYF.

The CDR3: CASSLEARTEAFF. In nucleotides, the CDR3 is TGTGCCAGCAGCTTGGAGGCCAGGACTGAAGCTTTCTTT. The rearrangement uses TRBV11-2 and TRBJ1-1; D call uncertain. From germline, CDR1 is SGHAT and CDR2 FQNNGV. The V gene lost 3 bases and the J gene lost 5 bases, with 10 bases spanning the gap. CDR3 length: 13 residues.

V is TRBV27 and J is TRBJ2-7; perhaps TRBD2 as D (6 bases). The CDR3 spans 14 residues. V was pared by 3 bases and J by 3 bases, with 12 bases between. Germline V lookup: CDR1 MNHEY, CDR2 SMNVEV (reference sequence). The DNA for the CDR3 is TGTGCCAGCAGTTTGACGGGGGTGAGCTACGAGCAGTACTTC. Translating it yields CASSLTGVSYEQYF.

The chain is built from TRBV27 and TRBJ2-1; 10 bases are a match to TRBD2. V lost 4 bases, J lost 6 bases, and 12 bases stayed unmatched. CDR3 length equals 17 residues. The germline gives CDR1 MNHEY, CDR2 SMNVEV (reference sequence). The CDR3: CASSSSLGTSATNEQFF. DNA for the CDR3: TGTGCCAGCAGTTCTTCCTTGGGGACTAGCGCAACCAATGAGCAGTTCTTC.